This T cell receptor beta chain originates from a study of shared clonotypes between healthy human individuals. Study information: Three CD4 naive, three CD4 memory, two CD8 naive and one CD8 memory plate were used per donor. Findings and limits, study-wide: Owing to a small donor count, the genetic and exposure-history diversity represented was limited. Richness estimates generally favored naive over memory subsets.

CD45RO negativity and positive selection for CCR7 defined naive CD8 cells, a population that excluded terminally differentiated effector memory CD45RA+ cells. CDR1 is SGHRS, CDR2 YFSETQ, per germline. The CDR3 length is 15 residues. The V gene lost 2 bases and the J gene lost 4 bases, with 12 bases spanning the gap. A word on this clone: Its cognate antigen is unknown.

Sorted subsets were amplified in replicate PCRs using around 200 ng DNA, some 31,000 T cell genomes. Only in-frame clones appear in the TCRdb table, and some are missing; sequencing was by immunoSEQ multiplex PCR. The sample contains about 2 million clones, 85% to 95% of which appear only once. The clonotype comes from a man between 18 and 35 years old in good health. Sequencing used naive CD8+ T cells sorted from blood. The chain uses TRBV5-1 and TRBJ2-2; no clear D. CDR3 sequence: CASSFNGYGTGELFF. CDR3 nucleotides: TGCGCCAGCAGCTTTAATGGGTACGGCACCGGGGAGCTGTTTTTT.